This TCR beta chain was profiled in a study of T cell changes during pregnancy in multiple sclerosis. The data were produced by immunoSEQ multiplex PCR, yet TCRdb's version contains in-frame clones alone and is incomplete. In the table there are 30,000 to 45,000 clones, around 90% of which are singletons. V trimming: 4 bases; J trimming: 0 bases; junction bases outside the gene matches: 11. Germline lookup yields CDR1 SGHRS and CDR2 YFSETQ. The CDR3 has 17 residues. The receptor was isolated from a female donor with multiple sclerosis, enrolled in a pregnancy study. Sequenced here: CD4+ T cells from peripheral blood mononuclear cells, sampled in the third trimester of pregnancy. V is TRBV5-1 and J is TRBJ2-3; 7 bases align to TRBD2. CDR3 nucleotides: TGCGCCAGCAGCCGAAACCTAGCGGCGACTAGCACAGATACGCAGTATTTT. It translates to CASSRNLAATSTDTQYF. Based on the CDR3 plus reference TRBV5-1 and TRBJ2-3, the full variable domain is KAGVTQTPRYLIKTRGQQVTLSCSPISGHRSVSWYQQTPGQGLQFLFEYFSETQRNKGNFPGRFSGRQFSNSRSEMNVSTLELGDSALYLCASSRNLAATSTDTQYFGPGTRLTVL.